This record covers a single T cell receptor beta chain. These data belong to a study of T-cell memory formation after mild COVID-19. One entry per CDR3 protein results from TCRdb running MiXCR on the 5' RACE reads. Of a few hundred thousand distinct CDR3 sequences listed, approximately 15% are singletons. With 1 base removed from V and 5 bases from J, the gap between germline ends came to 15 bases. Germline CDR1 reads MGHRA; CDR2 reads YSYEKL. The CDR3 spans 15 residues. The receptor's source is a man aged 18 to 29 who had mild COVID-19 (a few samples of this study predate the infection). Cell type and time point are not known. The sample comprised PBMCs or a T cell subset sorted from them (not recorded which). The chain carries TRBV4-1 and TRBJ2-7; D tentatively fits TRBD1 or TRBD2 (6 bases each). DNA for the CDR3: TGCGCCAGCAGCCAAGTAGGGGGGTCCCCCGACGAGCAGTACTTC. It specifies CASSQVGGSPDEQYF.